Included here is one T cell receptor (beta chain) sequence, with context. The germline CDR1 and CDR2 sequences are SGHTA and FQGNSA. The CDR3 extends over 14 amino acids. Trimming pared 2 bases from V and 9 bases from J, leaving 14 bases between. The data were taken from a study of shared clonotypes between healthy human individuals. TCRdb's table, derived via immunoSEQ multiplex PCR, lists solely in-frame clones and lacks some. Seen here are about 1.5 million clones, about 96% observed once, and the top ten hold more than 0.9%. The sequence was collected from a man aged 25-45 years in good health. The sample was naive CD4+ T cells sorted from blood. The subset was: CD45RA+ positively selected. The chain has TRBV7-2 and TRBJ2-1; weak D call: TRBD2 (5 bases). The CDR3 DNA reads TGTGCCAGCAGCTTAAATAGGCATGGAGGTGAGCAGTTCTTC. Amino acids: CASSLNRHGGEQFF.